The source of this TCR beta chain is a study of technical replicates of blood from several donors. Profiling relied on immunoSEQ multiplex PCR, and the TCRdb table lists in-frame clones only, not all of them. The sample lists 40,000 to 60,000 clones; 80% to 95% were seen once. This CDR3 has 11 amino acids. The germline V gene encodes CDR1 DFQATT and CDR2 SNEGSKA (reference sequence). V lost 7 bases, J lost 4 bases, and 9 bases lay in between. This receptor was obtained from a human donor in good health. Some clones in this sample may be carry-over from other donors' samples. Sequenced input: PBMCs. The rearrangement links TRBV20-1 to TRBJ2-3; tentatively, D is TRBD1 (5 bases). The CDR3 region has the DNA TGCAGTGGACAGCTGGCAGATACGCAGTATTTT. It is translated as CSGQLADTQYF.